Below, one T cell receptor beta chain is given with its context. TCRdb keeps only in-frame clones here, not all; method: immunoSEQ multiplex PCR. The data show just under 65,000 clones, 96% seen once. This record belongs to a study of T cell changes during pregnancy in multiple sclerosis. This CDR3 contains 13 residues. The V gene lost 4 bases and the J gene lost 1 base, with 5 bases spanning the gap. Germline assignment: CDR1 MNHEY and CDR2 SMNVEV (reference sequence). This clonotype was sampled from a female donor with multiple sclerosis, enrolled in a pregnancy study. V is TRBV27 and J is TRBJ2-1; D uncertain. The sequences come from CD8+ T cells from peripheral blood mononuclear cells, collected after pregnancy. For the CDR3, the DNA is TGTGCCAGCAGTTCTGTTTCCTACAATGAGCAGTTCTTC. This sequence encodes CASSSVSYNEQFF.